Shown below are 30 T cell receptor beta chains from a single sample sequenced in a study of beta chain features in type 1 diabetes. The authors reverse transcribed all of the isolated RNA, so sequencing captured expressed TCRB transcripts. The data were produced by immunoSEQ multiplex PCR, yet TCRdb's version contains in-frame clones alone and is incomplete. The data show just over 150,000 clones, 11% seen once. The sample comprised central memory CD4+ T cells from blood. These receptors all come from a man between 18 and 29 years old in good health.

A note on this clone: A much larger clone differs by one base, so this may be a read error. The CDR3 here is CASSLAGTSGEQFF. In nucleotides, the CDR3 is TGTGCCAGCAGCTTAGCCGGGACTAGCGGTGAGCAGTTCTTC. V gene TRBV7-2 combines with J gene TRBJ2-1; 11 bases line up with TRBD2. This CDR3 is 14 amino acids long. Looked up from germline, CDR1 is SGHTA and CDR2 is FQGNSA. The V gene end was trimmed by 0 bases and the J gene end by 9 bases; junction bases not matched to a gene: 1.

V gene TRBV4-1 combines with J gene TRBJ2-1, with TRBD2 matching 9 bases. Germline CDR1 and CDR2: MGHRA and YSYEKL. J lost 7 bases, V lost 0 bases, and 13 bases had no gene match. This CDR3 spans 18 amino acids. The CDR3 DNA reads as TGCGCCAGCAGCCAAGAAAGATCGCAGGGACTAGCTTCGAATGAGCAGTTCTTC. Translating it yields CASSQERSQGLASNEQFF.

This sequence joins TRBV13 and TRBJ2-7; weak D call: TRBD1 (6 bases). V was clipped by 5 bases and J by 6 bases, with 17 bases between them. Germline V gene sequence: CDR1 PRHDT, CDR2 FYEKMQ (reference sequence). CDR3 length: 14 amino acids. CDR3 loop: CASSPRAGVGEQYF. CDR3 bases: TGTGCCAGCAGCCCCCGGGCAGGGGTGGGCGAGCAGTACTTC. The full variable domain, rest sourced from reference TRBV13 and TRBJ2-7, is AAGVIQSPRHLIKEKRETATLKCYPIPRHDTVYWYQQGPGQDPQFLISFYEKMQSDKGSIPDRFSAQQFSDYHSELNMSSLELGDSALYFCASSPRAGVGEQYFGPGTRLTVT.

The CDR3 region is CASSSQGNTGELFF. As DNA, the CDR3 is TGTGCCAGCTCAAGTCAGGGGAACACCGGGGAGCTGTTTTTT. The chain is built from TRBV18 and TRBJ2-2; D may be TRBD1 (5 bases). Trimming pared 5 bases from V and 1 base from J, leaving 8 bases between. This CDR3 spans 14 amino acids. The germline V gene has CDR1 KGHSH and CDR2 LQKENI.

The CDR3: CASSQGGAITEAFF. CDR3 DNA: TGCGCCAGCAGCCAAGGGGGCGCGATCACTGAAGCTTTCTTT. This rearrangement joins TRBV4-3 to TRBJ1-1; perhaps TRBD1 as D (5 bases). The CDR3 runs to 14 residues. Trimming stripped 1 base from V and 4 bases from J, with 10 bases between. Germline-derived CDR1 and CDR2 are LGHNA and YSLEER.

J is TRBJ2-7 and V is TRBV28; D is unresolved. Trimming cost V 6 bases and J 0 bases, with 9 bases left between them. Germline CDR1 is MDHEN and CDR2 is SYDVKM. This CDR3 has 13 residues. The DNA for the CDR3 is TGTGCCAGCAGGGTCCTGAGCTCCTACGAGCAGTACTTC. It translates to CASRVLSSYEQYF.

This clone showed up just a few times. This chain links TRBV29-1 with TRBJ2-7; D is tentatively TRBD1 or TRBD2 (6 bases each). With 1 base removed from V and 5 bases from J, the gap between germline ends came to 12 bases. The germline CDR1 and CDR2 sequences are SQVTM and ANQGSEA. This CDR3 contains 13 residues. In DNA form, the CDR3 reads TGCAGCGTTGAAGGTACCGGGGGCAACGAGCAGTACTTC. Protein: CSVEGTGGNEQYF.

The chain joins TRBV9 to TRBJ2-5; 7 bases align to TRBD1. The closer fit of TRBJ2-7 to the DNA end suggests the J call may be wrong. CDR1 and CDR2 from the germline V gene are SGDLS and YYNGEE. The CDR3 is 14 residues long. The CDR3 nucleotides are TGTGCCAGCAGCGCACAGGGGATCTCCTACGAGCAGTACTTC. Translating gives CASSAQGISYEQYF.

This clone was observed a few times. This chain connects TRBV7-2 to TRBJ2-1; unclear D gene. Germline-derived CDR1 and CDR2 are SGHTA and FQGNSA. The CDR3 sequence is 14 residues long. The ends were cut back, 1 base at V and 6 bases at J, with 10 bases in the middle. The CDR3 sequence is CASSLGTPPNEQFF. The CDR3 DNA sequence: TGTGCCAGCAGCTTAGGGACCCCCCCCAATGAGCAGTTCTTC.

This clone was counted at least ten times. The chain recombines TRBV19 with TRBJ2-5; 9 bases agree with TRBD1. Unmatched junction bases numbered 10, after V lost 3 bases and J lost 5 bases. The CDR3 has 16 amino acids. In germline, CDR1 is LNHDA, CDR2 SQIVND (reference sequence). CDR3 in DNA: TGTGCCAGTAGTATTCCAGGACAGGGGAAACTGGAGACCCAGTACTTC. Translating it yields CASSIPGQGKLETQYF.

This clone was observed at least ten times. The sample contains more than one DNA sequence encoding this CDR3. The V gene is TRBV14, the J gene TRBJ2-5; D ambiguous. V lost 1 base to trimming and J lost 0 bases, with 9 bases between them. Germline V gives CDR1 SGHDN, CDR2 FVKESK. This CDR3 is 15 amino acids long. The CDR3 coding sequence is TGTGCCAGCAGCCAAGTTGGAAGGAACCAAGAGACCCAGTACTTC. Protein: CASSQVGRNQETQYF.

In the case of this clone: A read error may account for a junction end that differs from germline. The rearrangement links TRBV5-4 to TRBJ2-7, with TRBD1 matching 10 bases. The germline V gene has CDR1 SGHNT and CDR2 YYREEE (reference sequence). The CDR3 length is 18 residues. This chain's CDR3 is CASSQGAFPGQGPGEQYF. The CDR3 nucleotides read TGCGCCAGCAGCCAAGGCGCCTTCCCGGGACAGGGGCCTGGAGAGCAGTACTTC.

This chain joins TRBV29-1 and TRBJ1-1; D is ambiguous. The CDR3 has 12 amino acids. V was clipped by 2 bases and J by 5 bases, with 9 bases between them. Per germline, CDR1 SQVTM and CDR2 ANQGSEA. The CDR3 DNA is TGCAGCGTTGAATCTGGCGGAACTGAAGCTTTCTTT. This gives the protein CSVESGGTEAFF.

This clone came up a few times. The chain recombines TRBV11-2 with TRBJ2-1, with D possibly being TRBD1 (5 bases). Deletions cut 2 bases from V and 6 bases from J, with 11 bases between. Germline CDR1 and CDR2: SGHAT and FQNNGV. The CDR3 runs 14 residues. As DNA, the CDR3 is TGTGCCAGCAGCTTAAGGCAGGGTAGCAATGAGCAGTTCTTC. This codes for CASSLRQGSNEQFF.

This CDR3 is CASSSQRLVRVGELFF. In nucleotides, the CDR3 is TGTGCCAGCAGCTCCCAGCGACTAGTACGAGTGGGGGAGCTGTTTTTT. The chain joins TRBV7-9 to TRBJ2-2, with a possible D match to TRBD2 (6 bases). CDR1 and CDR2 from the germline V gene are SEHNR and FQNEAQ (reference sequence). The CDR3 has 16 amino acids. V gave up 4 bases and J gave up 8 bases, with 20 bases separating them.

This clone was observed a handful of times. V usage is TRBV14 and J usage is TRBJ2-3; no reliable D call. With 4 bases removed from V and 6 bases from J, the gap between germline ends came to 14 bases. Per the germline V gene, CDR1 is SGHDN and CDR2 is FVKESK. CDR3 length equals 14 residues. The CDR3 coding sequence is TGTGCCAGCAGCCCCCGGATCCACGCCGATACGCAGTATTTT. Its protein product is CASSPRIHADTQYF. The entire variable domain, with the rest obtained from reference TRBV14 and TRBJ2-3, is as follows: EAGVTQFPSHSVIEKGQTVTLRCDPISGHDNLYWYRRVMGKEIKFLLHFVKESKQDESGMPNNRFLAERTGGTYSTLKVQPAELEDSGVYFCASSPRIHADTQYFGPGTRLTVL.

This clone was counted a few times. The CDR3 spells CASLGEWTEAFF. The CDR3 nucleotides read TGTGCCAGCCTGGGGGAATGGACTGAAGCTTTCTTT. J is TRBJ1-1 and V is TRBV28; a possible D gene is TRBD1 (5 bases). The CDR3 has 12 residues. Trimming removed 8 bases from V and 5 bases from J, with 12 bases in between. The germline V gene has CDR1 MDHEN and CDR2 SYDVKM.

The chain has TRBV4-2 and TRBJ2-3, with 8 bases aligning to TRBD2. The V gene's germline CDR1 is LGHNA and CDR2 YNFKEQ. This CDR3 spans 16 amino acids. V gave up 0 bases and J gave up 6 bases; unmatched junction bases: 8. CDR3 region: CASSQDRAGGVDTQYF. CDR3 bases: TGTGCCAGCAGCCAAGATCGGGCGGGAGGCGTGGATACGCAGTATTTT.

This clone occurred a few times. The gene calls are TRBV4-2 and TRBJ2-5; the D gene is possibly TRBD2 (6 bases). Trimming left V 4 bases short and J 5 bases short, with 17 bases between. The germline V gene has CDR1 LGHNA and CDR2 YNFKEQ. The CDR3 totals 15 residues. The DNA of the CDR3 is TGTGCCAGCAGCCGGACTACAGCTAGAGAGGAGACCCAGTACTTC. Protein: CASSRTTAREETQYF.

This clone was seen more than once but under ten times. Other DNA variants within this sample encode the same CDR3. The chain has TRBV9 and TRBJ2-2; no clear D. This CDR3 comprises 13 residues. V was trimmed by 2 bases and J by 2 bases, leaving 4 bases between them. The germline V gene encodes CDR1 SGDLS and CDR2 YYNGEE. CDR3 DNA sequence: TGTGCCAGCAGCGTCGAAAACACCGGGGAGCTGTTTTTT. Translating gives CASSVENTGELFF.

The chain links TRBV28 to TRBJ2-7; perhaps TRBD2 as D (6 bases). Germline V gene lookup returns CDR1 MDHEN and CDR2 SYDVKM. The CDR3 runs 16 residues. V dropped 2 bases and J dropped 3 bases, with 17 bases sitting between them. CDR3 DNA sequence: TGTGCCAGCAGTTTACTCCAGGTGGAGGGGAACTACGAGCAGTACTTC. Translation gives CASSLLQVEGNYEQYF.

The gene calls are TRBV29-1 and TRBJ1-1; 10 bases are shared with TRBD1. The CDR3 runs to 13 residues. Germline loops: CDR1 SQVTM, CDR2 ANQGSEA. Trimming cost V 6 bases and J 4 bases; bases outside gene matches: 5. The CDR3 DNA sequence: TGCAGCGTCGCCCGGACAGGGGGCACTGAAGCTTTCTTT. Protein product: CSVARTGGTEAFF.

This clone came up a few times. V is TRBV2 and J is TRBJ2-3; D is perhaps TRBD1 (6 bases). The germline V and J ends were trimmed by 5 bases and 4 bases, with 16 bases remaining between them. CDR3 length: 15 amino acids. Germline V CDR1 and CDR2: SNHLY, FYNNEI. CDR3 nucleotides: TGTGCCAGCAGTCCTACAAGGGGGATAGCAGATACGCAGTATTTT. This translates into CASSPTRGIADTQYF.

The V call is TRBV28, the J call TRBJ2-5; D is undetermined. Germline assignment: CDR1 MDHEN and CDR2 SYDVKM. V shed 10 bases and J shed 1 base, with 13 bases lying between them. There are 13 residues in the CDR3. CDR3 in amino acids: CAILGPTQETQYF. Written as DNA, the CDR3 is TGTGCCATCCTGGGCCCAACCCAAGAGACCCAGTACTTC.

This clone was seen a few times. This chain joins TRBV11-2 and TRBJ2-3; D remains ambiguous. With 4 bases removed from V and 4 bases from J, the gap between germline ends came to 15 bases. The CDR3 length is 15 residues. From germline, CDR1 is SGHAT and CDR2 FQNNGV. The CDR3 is CASSSQPTRSDTQYF. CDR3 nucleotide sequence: TGTGCCAGCAGCTCCCAGCCGACCCGTTCAGATACGCAGTATTTT.

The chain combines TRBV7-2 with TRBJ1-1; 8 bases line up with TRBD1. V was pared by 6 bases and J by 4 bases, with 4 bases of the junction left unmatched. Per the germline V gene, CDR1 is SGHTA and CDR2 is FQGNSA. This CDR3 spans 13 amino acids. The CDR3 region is CASRSTGGTEAFF. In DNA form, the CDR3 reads TGTGCCAGCAGATCCACAGGGGGCACTGAAGCTTTCTTT.

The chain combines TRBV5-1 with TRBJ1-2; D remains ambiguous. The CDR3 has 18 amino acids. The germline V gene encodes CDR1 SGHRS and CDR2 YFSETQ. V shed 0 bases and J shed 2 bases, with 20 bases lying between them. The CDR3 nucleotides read TGCGCCAGCAGCTTGGGGTACCCGGGGAGGAATGGAAACTATGGCTACACCTTC. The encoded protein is CASSLGYPGRNGNYGYTF.

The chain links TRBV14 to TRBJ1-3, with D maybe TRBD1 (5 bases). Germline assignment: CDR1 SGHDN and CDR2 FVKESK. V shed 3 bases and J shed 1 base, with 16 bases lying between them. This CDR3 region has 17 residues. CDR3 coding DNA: TGTGCCAGCAGCCACCGGAGGGGAATAGCGTCTGGAAACACCATATATTTT. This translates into CASSHRRGIASGNTIYF.

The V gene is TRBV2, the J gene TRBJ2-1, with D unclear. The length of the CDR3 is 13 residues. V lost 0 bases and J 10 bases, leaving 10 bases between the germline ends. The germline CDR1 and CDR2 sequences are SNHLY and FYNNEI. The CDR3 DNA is TGTGCCAGCAGTGAAGCGGATTTCAAAGAGCAGTTCTTC. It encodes CASSEADFKEQFF.

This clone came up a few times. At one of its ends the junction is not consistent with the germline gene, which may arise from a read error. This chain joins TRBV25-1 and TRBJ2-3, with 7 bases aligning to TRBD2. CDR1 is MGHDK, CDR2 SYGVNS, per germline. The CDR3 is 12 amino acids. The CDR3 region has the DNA TGTGACAGCTCTAGCGGAGCAGATACGCAGTATTTT. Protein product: CDSSSGADTQYF.